In this sample, the clone carrying this TCR beta chain turned up many times. The sample originates from a study of CD8 T cells in ankylosing spondylitis. V gave up 4 bases and J gave up 0 bases; unmatched junction bases: 3. This CDR3 has 15 residues. Germline CDR1 SGHRS, CDR2 YFSETQ. The TCR beta libraries were generated through quantitative 5'-RACE incorporating molecular barcodes. A single record per CDR3 protein comes from TCRdb applying MiXCR to the 5' RACE reads. This sample has fewer than 250,000 distinct CDR3 sequences, with about 10% found just once. V is TRBV5-1 and J is TRBJ2-2; 7 nucleotides agree with TRBD1. This TCR was sampled from a male donor with ankylosing spondylitis or in good health (not recorded which). Sequenced material: blood, either unsorted or a sorted T cell fraction (not recorded which). DNA for the CDR3: TGCGCCAGCAGCCAGGGACAGACGAACACCGGGGAGCTGTTTTTT. Translating it yields CASSQGQTNTGELFF. Looking up the rest from reference TRBV5-1 and TRBJ2-2 gives the full variable domain: KAGVTQTPRYLIKTRGQQVTLSCSPISGHRSVSWYQQTPGQGLQFLFEYFSETQRNKGNFPGRFSGRQFSNSRSEMNVSTLELGDSALYLCASSQGQTNTGELFFGEGSRLTVL.